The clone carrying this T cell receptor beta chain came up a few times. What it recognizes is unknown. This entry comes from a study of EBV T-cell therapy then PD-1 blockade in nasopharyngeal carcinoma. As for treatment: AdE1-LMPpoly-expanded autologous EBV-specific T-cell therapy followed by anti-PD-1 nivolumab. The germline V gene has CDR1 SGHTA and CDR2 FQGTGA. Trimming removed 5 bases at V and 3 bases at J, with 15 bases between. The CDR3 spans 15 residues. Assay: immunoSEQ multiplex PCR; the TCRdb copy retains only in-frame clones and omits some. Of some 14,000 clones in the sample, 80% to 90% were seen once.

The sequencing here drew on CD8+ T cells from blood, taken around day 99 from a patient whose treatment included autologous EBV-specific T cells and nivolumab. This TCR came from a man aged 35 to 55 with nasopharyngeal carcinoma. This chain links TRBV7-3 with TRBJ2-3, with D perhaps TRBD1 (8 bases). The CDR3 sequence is CASSPTGGGTDTQYF. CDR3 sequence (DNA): TGTGCCAGCAGCCCCACAGGGGGGGGAACAGATACGCAGTATTTT.